The subject of this entry is one T cell receptor beta chain. As yet, its antigen is unknown. The junction shows a germline mismatch at one end, possibly a read error. Together with thyroid ultrasound, orbital computed tomography, serum thyroxine and TRAb, clinical symptoms were used for diagnoses. These data originate in a study of T cells in Graves' hyperthyroidism and ophthalmopathy. Whole-study results and caveats: Most thyroid clonotypes with frequency above 0.001 were detected in blood.

Per the germline V gene, CDR1 is SGHVS and CDR2 is FQNEAQ. The CDR3 totals 20 residues. RNA transcripts provided the source from which TCR beta CDR3 regions were amplified. Carried out on the TCR CDR3, a first-round RT-PCR used the HTBI primer set. TCRdb independently ran MiXCR on the multiplex PCR reads; one entry per CDR3 protein. The data hold around 760,000 distinct CDR3 sequences, with 30% to 40% observed a single time. Sequencing used blood. The source of this sequence is a middle-aged woman with Graves' hyperthyroidism. The V call is TRBV7-8, the J call TRBJ2-2, with TRBD2 matching 7 bases. The CDR3 here is CANSQLVGFLREYNTGELFF. DNA for the CDR3: TGTGCCAACAGCCAACTAGTGGGGTTCTTGCGGGAGTATAACACCGGGGAGCTGTTTTTT.